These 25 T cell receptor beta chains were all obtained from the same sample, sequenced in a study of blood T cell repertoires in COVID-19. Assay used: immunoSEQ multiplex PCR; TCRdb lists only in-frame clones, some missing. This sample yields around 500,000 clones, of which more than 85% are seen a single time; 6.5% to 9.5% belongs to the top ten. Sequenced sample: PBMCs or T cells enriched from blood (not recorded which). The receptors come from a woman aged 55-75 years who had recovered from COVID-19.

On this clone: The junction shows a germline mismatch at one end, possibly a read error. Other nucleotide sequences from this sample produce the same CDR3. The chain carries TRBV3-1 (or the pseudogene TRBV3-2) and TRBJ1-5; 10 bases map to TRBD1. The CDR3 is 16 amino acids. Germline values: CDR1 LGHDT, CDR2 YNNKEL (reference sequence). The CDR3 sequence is CASSQGWTGGVQPQHF. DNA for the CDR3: TGTGCCAGTAGCCAAGGGTGGACAGGGGGTGTCCAGCCCCAGCATTTT.

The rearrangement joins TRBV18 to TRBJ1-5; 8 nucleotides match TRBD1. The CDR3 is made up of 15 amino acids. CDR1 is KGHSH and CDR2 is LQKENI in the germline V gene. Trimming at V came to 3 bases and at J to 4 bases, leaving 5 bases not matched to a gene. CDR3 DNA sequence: TGTGCCAGCTCACCGACCAGGGGGCAGAATCAGCCCCAGCATTTT. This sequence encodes CASSPTRGQNQPQHF. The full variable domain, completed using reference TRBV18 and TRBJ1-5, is NAGVMQNPRHLVRRRGQEARLRCSPMKGHSHVYWYRQLPEEGLKFMVYLQKENIIDESGMPKERFSAEFPKEGPSILRIQQVVRGDSAAYFCASSPTRGQNQPQHFGDGTRLSIL.

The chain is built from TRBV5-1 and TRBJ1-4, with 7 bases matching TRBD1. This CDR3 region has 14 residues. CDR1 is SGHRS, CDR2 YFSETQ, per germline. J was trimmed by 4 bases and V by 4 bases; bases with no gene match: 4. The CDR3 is CASSPTGSNEKLFF. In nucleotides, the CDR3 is TGCGCCAGCAGCCCGACAGGGAGTAATGAAAAACTGTTTTTT.

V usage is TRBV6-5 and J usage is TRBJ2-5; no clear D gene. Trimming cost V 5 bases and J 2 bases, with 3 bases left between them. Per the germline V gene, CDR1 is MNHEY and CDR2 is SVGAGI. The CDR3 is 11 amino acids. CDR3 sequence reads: CASSHQETQYF. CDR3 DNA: TGTGCCAGCAGTCATCAAGAGACCCAGTACTTC.

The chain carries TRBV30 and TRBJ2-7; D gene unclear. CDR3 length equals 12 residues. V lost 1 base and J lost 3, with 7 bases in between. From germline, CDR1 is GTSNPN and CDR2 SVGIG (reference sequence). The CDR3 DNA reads TGTGCCTGGAGTGACACAGACTACGAGCAGTACGTC. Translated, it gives CAWSDTDYEQYV.

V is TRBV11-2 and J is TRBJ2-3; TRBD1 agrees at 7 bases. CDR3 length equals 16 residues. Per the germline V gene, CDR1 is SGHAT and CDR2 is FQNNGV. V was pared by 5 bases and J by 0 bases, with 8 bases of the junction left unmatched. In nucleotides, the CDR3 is TGTGCCAGCAGCCCGACCGACAGGGCTAGCACAGATACGCAGTATTTT. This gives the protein CASSPTDRASTDTQYF.

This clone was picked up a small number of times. CDR3 amino acids: CAWVSSPDTEAFF. The CDR3 DNA follows: TGTGCCTGGGTGAGCTCCCCGGACACTGAAGCTTTCTTT. The V and J genes are TRBV30 and TRBJ1-1, with unresolved D. Deletions cut 5 bases from V and 3 bases from J, with 13 bases between. The CDR3 has 13 amino acids. Germline V lookup: CDR1 GTSNPN, CDR2 SVGIG (reference sequence).

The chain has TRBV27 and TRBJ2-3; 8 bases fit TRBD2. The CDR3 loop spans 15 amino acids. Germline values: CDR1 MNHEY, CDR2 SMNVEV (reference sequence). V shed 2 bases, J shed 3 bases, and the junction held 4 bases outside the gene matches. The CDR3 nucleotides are TGTGCCAGCAGTTTAGGGGCGGGGGGTACAGATACGCAGTATTTT. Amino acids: CASSLGAGGTDTQYF.

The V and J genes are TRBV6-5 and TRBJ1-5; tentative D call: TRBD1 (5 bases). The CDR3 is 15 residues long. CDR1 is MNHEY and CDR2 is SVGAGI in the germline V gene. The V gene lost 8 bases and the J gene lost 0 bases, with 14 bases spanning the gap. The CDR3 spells CASRFGGNSNQPQHF. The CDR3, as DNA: TGTGCCAGCCGCTTTGGGGGGAATAGCAATCAGCCCCAGCATTTT.

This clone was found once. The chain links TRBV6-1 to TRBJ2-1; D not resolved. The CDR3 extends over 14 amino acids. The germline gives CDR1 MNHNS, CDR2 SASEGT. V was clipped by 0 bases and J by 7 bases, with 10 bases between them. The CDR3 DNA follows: TGTGCCAGCAGTGAAGCGCGTAAGACTAATGAGCAGTTCTTC. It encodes CASSEARKTNEQFF.

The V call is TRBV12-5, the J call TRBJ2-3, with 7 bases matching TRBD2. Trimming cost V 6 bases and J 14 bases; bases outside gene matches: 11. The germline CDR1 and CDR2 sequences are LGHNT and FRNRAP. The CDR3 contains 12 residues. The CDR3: CASGLEAAGVYF. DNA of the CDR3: TGTGCTAGTGGCCTTGAGGCCGCGGGGGTGTATTTT.

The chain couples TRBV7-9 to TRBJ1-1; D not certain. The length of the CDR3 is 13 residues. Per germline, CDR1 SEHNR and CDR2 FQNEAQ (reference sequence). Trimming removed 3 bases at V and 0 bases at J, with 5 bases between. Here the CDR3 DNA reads TGTGCCAGCAGCTTGGAGATGAACACTGAAGCTTTCTTT. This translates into CASSLEMNTEAFF.

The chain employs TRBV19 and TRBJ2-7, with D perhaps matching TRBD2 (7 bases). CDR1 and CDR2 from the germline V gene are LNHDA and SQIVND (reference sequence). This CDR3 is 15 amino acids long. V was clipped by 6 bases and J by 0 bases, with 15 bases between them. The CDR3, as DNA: TGTGCCAGTAGCAACCGGGGGGCCGTCTCCTACGAGCAGTACTTC. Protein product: CASSNRGAVSYEQYF.

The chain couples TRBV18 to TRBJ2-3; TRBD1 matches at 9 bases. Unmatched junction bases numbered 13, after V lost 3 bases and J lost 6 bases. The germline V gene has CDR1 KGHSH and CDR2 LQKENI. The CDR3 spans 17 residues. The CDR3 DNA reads TGTGCCAGCTCACCCCCATGGACAGGGGTTGTAGGGGATACGCAGTATTTT. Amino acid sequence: CASSPPWTGVVGDTQYF.

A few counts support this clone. The CDR3 nucleotides are TGCGCCACCTCCGGGGGGGGGCTAGGGACCACTGAAGCTTTCTTT. Encoded protein: CATSGGGLGTTEAFF. The chain combines TRBV5-1 with TRBJ1-1; possibly TRBD1 for D (6 bases). Per germline, CDR1 SGHRS and CDR2 YFSETQ. CDR3 length equals 15 residues. The V gene lost 9 bases and the J gene lost 4 bases, with 22 bases spanning the gap. The whole variable domain, filled in from reference TRBV5-1 and TRBJ1-1, reads KAGVTQTPRYLIKTRGQQVTLSCSPISGHRSVSWYQQTPGQGLQFLFEYFSETQRNKGNFPGRFSGRQFSNSRSEMNVSTLELGDSALYLCATSGGGLGTTEAFFGQGTRLTVV.

CDR3 region: CASSPRGHGYTF. The CDR3 region has the DNA TGTGCCAGCAGTCCTAGGGGGCATGGCTACACCTTC. This chain uses TRBV28 with TRBJ1-2, with TRBD1 identical over 7 bases. Per the germline V gene, CDR1 is MDHEN and CDR2 is SYDVKM. The V gene end was trimmed by 5 bases and the J gene end by 6 bases; junction bases not matched to a gene: 3. The CDR3 is 12 amino acids.

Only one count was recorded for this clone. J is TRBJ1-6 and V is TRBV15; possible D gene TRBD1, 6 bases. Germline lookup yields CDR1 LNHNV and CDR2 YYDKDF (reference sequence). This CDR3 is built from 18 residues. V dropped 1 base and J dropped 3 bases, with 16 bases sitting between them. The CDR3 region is CATSRAATGYVYNSPLHF. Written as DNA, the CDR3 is TGTGCCACCAGCAGAGCCGCTACAGGGTACGTCTATAATTCACCCCTCCACTTT.

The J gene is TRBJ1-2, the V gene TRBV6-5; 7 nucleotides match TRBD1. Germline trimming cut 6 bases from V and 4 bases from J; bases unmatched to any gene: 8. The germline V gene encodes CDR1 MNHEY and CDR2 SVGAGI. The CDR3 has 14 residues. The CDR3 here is CASRLRQGAYGYTF. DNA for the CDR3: TGTGCCAGCAGACTCCGACAGGGAGCCTATGGCTACACCTTC.

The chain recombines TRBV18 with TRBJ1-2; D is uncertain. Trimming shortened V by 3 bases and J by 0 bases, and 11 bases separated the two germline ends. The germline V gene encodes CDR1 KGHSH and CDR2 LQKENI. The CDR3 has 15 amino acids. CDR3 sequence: CASSPRRGTNYGYTF. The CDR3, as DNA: TGTGCCAGCTCACCCCGGCGAGGCACTAACTATGGCTACACCTTC.

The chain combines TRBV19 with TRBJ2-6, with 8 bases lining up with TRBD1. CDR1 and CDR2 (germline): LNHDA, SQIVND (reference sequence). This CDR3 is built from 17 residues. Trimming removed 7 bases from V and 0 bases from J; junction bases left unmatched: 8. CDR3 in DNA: TGTGCCAGTACCCGGGACAGGCCGAACTCTGGGGCCAACGTCCTGACTTTC. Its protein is CASTRDRPNSGANVLTF. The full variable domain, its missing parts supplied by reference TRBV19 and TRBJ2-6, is DGGITQSPKYLFRKEGQNVTLSCEQNLNHDAMYWYRQDPGQGLRLIYYSQIVNDFQKGDIAEGYSVSREKKESFPLTVTSAQKNPTAFYLCASTRDRPNSGANVLTFGAGSRLTVL.

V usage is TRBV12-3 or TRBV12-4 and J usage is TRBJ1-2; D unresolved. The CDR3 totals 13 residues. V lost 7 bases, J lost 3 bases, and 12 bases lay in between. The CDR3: CASKEGADYGYTF. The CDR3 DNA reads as TGTGCCAGCAAGGAGGGAGCGGACTATGGCTACACCTTC.

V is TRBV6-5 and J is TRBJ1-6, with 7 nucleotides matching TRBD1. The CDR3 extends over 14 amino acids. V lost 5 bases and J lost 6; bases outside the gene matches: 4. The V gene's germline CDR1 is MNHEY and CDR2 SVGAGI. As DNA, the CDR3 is TGTGCCAGCAGTCCGACAGGGCGTAATTCACCCCTCCACTTT. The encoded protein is CASSPTGRNSPLHF.

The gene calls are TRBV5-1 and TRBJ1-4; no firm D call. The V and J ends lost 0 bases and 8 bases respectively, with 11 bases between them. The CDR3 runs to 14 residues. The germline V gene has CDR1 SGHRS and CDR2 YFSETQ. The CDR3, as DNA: TGCGCCAGCAGCTTGGATTGGGCAAAGGAAAAACTGTTTTTT. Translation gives CASSLDWAKEKLFF.

CDR3 nucleotides: TGTGCCAGCAGTTTAGGACGGGGATCCCGGACCGGGGAGCTGTTTTTT. Protein product: CASSLGRGSRTGELFF. The gene calls are TRBV28 and TRBJ2-2; a weak D match, TRBD2 (5 bases). The CDR3 runs to 16 residues. The V end was cut by 2 bases, the J end by 5 bases, with 15 bases between. CDR1 MDHEN and CDR2 SYDVKM come from the germline V gene.

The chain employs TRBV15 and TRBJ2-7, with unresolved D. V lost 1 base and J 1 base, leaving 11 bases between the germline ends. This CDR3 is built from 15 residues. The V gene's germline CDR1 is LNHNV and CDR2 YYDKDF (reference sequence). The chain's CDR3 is CATSRAPTESYEQYV. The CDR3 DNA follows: TGTGCCACCAGCAGAGCCCCCACAGAATCCTACGAGCAGTACGTC.